This note documents a single TCR beta chain sequence. Its specific antigen is unknown. No much larger clone exists at a distance of one base, and base qualities are not known. The sample comes from a study of cytomegalovirus exposure and HLA in healthy donors (dated by TCRdb to about 2017). For context, the study as a whole: According to an earlier analysis of 550 to 700 of the donors, about 179 million T cells yielded some 110 million unique TCR beta sequences and around 300 Gb of sequence data. An early release covering roughly 600 HLA-typed donors comprised about 310 gigabases of sequencing data and roughly 86 million unique TCR sequences. Of the roughly 400 genotyped donors, approximately 80% fell in the genetic ancestry cluster associated with self-reported Caucasian donors. The study was designed to test whether signatures of past pathogen exposure could be identified by cataloging public T cell receptors. The study profiled the T cell repertoires of 666 subjects by immunosequencing and related them to cytomegalovirus serostatus. Along with the roughly 710-subject first cohort, a separate validation cohort of around 110 different subjects was used. To predict cytomegalovirus infection status, the study brought together high-throughput TCR immunosequencing, statistical association of individual TCRs with disease status, and machine learning. A later analysis re-analyzed previously published TCR beta repertoires from 600 to 850 donors and added high-resolution HLA genotyping to study TCR occurrence patterns. Rather than drawing on any new phenotypic data, the later analysis identified candidate immune exposures from TCR beta sequences and the way those sequences occurred across donors. An earlier analysis of 450 to 750 of the donors used high-throughput TCR beta sequencing to judge whether each TCR beta V gene segment behaved as functional or pseudogenic. Donor age, sex, ethnicity and CMV serostatus were compiled together with the repertoire data. A later genetic analysis used genome-wide SNP genotypes for about 60% of the roughly 670 donors, treating that subset as a discovery cohort. Every discovery cohort repertoire had been produced on one sequencing platform. Both class I and class II loci were covered by HLA typing, at four-digit resolution. The number of typed donors differed by locus: about 629-630 for A, B, C, DRB1 and DQB1; 500 to 550 for DQA1; roughly 600 for DPA1; and some 470 for DPB1. A few DR-DQ haplotypes were treated as single units for association and clustering because of strong linkage in the cohort. Across 398 genotyped donors of the cohort, an average of roughly 250,000 unique TCR beta nucleotide sequences per donor were sequenced, and roughly a sixth of those sequences were non-productive.

General conclusions and limits of the study: For the cohort, immune exposure information was limited to CMV serostatus. In a later analysis, HLA-associated TCR beta chains showed more clonal expansion and lower generation probabilities than non-associated chains that were equally common. Because counts were too low, approximately 18 rarely observed V segments, including chromosome 9 orphons, were excluded from the earlier analysis of several hundred of the donors. In vitro tests confirmed that a few of the cytomegalovirus-associated TCR beta chains recognize cytomegalovirus antigens. In a later analysis, over 15,000 TCR beta sequences were associated with specific HLA alleles at a false discovery rate of 0.05. Compared with the approximately 700-donor mean, donors in an Asian-associated ancestry cluster had fewer N-insertions in productive TCRs, according to a later genetic analysis. Only TCR beta chains were sequenced in this cohort, and the absence of alpha or paired-chain data limited detectable features. When HLA alleles, especially DR and DQ, strongly co-occurred, TCR associations were difficult to assign to individual alleles. Cytomegalovirus status was reported to be diagnosed by the classifier with high specificity and sensitivity in both the original and validation cohorts. A further reported finding was that TCR beta sequences accurately predicted the HLA-A and HLA-B alleles for most subjects in the first cohort. Correlated functional status among segregating V segments might reflect linkage disequilibrium, but an unknown experimental factor could not be ruled out. A later analysis found that TCR association rates varied across HLA loci, with DRB1 alleles showing the most associated TCRs and HLA-C alleles the fewest. In an earlier analysis of more than 450 of the donors, most TCR beta V segments were observed in productive rearrangements about 87% or about 30% of the time, broadly matching IMGT annotations. Sequencing depth was assumed to be roughly uniform across donors in the presence/absence analyses, though that assumption may not hold. A total of fewer than 200 TCR beta chains were listed by the study as associated with cytomegalovirus. Most TCR sequences were observed very rarely across donors, whereas some public TCRs were present in many individuals. Several of the top co-occurrence clusters appeared to be linked to parvovirus B19, influenza, CMV and Epstein-Barr virus, according to a later analysis. HLA typing was unavailable for some donors at each locus, so association tests used only the typed subset. In a later genetic analysis, a missense DCLRE1C variant was associated with V-gene and J-gene trimming of TCR beta chains, and the association was replicated in an independent cohort. The authors suggested that the approach could potentially be extended to other disease states and immunological phenotypes. Most CMV-associated TCR beta chains appeared to be HLA-restricted in a later analysis, and the HLA associations seemed to be driven largely by CMV exposure. Because the 87-base-pair reads could not distinguish some IMGT-functional V segments, including TRBV6-2 and TRBV6-3, those segments were excluded. A cluster of highly shared sequence variants was judged likely to be a technical artifact of the sequencing pipeline.

The cohort was made up of approximately 670 healthy bone marrow donors. All cohort members were sampled while nominally healthy, although unrecorded immune exposures were likely present. The donor was CMV seronegative and was included in the group of about 350 seronegative cohort members. Every donor gave a peripheral blood sample, and the peripheral blood mononuclear cells from that sample were used for TCR beta sequencing. Genomic DNA was extracted from the blood cell samples with the Qiagen DNeasy Blood Extraction Kit. The germline V gene yields MRHNA for CDR1 and SNTAGT for CDR2. Trimming costs V 5 bases and J 3 bases, and their ends lie 20 bases apart. Including the terminal cysteine and phenylalanine, the CDR3 comprises 18 residues. The entry retains the CDR3 DNA only, 54 bases that are in frame from base 1. Library preparation used the immunoSEQ multiplex PCR assay. A mixture of 60 forward primers for TCR Vbeta segments and 13 reverse primers for TCR Jbeta segments was used in the multiplex PCR. A multiplex PCR assay on genomic DNA amplified the CDR3 region of rearranged TCR beta genes. On the Illumina HiSeq System, the amplified TCR beta libraries were sequenced as 87-base-pair reads. As for the original processing: Across the 700 or so repertoires, a later analysis counted around 80 million unique TCR beta chains, approximately 12 million of which were shared by at least two donors. Raw reads were error-corrected and collapsed into unique sequences by a nearest-neighbor algorithm in which closely related sequences were merged to remove PCR and sequencing errors. CDR3 sequences were aligned to IMGT reference sequences to assign V, D and J gene segments. Each retained sequence needed at least a six-nucleotide match to both a V gene segment and a J gene segment. Rearrangements were called productive when the CDR3 lacked stop codons and stayed in frame with V and J; all others were non-productive. Following IMGT convention, CDR3 was defined as the stretch from the second conserved V-encoded cysteine to the conserved J-encoded phenylalanine. The earlier analysis of around 640 of the donors excluded sequences that lacked an unambiguous match to a single V gene segment. In an earlier analysis of 450 to 750 of the donors, a V segment was called functional when productive rearrangements were above 56.7%, and segregating when the standard deviation between donors exceeded 5%. To diagnose cytomegalovirus status from the catalog of TCR beta chain sequences, a statistical classification framework was built. A later analysis assigned V and J genes by comparing TCR nucleotide sequences with IMGT/GENE-DB human TR gene sequences. The TCRdist pipeline was used in a later analysis to assign CDR3 sequences and most-parsimonious VDJ recombination scenarios. A later analysis defined each TCR beta chain by its CDR3 amino acid sequence plus V-gene family, and excluded reads lacking a unique V-gene family. As a way to deal with suspected cross-contamination and a sequencing artifact, a later analysis dropped roughly 600 nucleotide sequences that were highly shared and had low generation probability. A later analysis calculated a clonal expansion index for each public chain from normalized within-repertoire ranks of inferred template counts. In a later analysis, generation probabilities were computed with a VDJ recombination model fitted to out-of-frame rearrangements, and the resulting probabilities were checked against IGoR. A later analysis scored TCR-TCR, TCR-HLA and TCR-CMV co-occurrence with hypergeometric tests, applying a repertoire-size bias correction to TCR pairs. False discovery rates were estimated in a later analysis by permuting HLA or CMV assignments 20 times. A later analysis grouped co-occurring TCRs with DBSCAN, adding TCRdist sequence similarity when clustering within HLA-allele-positive subsets. Co-occurrence clustering excluded repertoires with fewer than 30,000 or more than 120,000 public chains, plus five with anomalous nucleotide sharing. The clones in this table, taken by TCRdb from immuneACCESS, are in-frame only. Not every clone is retained; where verified, under half of the shortfall comes from an unresolved V gene, and the cause of the rest is unknown. V, J and clone size derive from that table, while D and trimming were established from the DNA sequence. Recorded for this sample are 110,000 to 150,000 clones; 80% of them occurred a single time. The ten largest clonotypes hold roughly 4.7% of the sample.

The chain joins TRBV6-4 to TRBJ2-6, and perhaps TRBD1 as D gene, on 6 matching bases. The sample consisted of PBMCs. This receptor was obtained from a man between 40 and 49 years old in good health and CMV-seronegative. The DNA sequence reads TGTGCCAGCAGTTCTTCCGGGACAAAACTTGGTGGGGCCAACGTCCTGACTTTC. It translates to CASSSSGTKLGGANVLTF.